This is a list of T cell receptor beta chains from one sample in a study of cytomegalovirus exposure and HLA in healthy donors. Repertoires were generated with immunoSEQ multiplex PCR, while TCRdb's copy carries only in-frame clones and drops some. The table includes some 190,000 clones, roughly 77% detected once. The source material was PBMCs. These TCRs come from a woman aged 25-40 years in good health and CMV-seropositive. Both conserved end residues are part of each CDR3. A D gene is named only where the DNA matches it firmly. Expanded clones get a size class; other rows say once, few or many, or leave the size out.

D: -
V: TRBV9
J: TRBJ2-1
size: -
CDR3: CASRDFKGEQFF
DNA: TGTGCCAGCAGGGACTTCAAGGGTGAGCAGTTCTTC

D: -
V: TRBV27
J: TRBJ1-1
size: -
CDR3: CASSPQGSEAFF
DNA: TGTGCCAGCAGTCCACAGGGATCTGAAGCTTTCTTT

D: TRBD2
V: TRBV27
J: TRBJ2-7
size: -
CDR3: CASSPGLAGILDEQYF
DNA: TGTGCCAGCAGTCCAGGACTAGCGGGGATCCTCGACGAGCAGTACTTC

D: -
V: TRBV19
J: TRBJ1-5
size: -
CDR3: CASSIAPRSNQPQHF
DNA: TGTGCCAGTAGTATTGCCCCTAGAAGCAATCAGCCCCAGCATTTT

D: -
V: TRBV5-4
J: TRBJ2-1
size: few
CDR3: CATGRTDRDNEQFF
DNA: TGTGCCACGGGGAGGACGGACCGCGACAATGAGCAGTTCTTC

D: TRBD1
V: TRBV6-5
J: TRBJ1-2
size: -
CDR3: CASSETGEGLGYTF
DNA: TGTGCCAGCAGTGAGACAGGGGAGGGACTTGGCTACACCTTC

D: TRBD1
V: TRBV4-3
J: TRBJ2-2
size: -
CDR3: CASSLTGAGVGELFF
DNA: TGCGCCAGCAGCCTTACAGGGGCCGGGGTAGGGGAGCTGTTTTTT

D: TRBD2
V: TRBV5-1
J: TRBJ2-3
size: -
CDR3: CASSLDLGLGLHRLAGTDTQYF
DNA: TGCGCCAGCAGCTTGGATTTGGGGTTGGGTCTCCACCGACTAGCGGGCACAGATACGCAGTATTTT

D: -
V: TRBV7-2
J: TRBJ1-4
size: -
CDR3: CASSEPGTGEKLFF
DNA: TGTGCCAGCAGCGAACCAGGCACTGGTGAAAAACTGTTTTTT

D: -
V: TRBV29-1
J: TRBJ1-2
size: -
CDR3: CSVAGEGANYGYTF
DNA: TGCAGCGTCGCGGGGGAGGGGGCTAACTATGGCTACACCTTC

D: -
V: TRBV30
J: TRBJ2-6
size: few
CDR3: CAWTGSGANGLTF
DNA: TGTGCCTGGACGGGCTCTGGGGCCAACGGCCTGACTTTC

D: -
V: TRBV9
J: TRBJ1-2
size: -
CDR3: CASRTEDYGYTF
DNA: TGTGCCAGCAGAACAGAAGACTATGGCTACACCTTC

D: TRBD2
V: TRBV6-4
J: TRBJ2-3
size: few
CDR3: CASSDSSSGDTDTQYF
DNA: TGTGCCAGCAGTGACTCAAGTAGCGGGGACACAGATACGCAGTATTTT

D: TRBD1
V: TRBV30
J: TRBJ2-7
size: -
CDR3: CAWNRDREGEQYF
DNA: TGTGCCTGGAATAGGGACAGGGAAGGCGAGCAGTACTTC

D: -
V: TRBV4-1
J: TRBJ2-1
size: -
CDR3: CASSQDGRGNEQFF
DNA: TGCGCCAGCAGCCAAGATGGGAGAGGGAATGAGCAGTTCTTC

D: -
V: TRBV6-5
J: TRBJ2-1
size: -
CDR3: CASSRGQAYNEQFF
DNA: TGTGCCAGCAGCCGCGGACAAGCCTACAATGAGCAGTTCTTC

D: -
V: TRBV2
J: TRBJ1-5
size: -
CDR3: CASNRFNQPQHF
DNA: TGTGCCAGCAACAGATTCAATCAGCCCCAGCATTTT

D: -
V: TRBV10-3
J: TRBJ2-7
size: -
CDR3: CAIGQTAPLGQYF
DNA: TGTGCCATCGGACAGACCGCCCCCCTCGGGCAGTACTTC

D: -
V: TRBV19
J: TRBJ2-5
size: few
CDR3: CASSIRGTQYF
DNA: TGTGCCAGTAGTATCCGCGGGACCCAGTACTTC